The next 12 T cell receptor beta chains were all read from a single sample in a study of blood T cell repertoires in COVID-19. TCRdb's table, derived via immunoSEQ multiplex PCR, lists solely in-frame clones and lacks some. The sample records about 180,000 clones, 75% to 90% being singletons. Sequencing input: peripheral blood. All receptors derive from a human donor with active or convalescent COVID-19. The donor label of this sample is uncertain.

The V and J genes are TRBV7-9 and TRBJ1-4; perhaps TRBD1 as D (5 bases). V shed 0 bases and J shed 0 bases, with 14 bases lying between them. The CDR3 runs 18 residues. Germline CDR1 and CDR2: SEHNR and FQNEAQ (reference sequence). CDR3 sequence reads: CASSLAYIQTATNEKLFF. In DNA form, the CDR3 reads TGTGCCAGCAGCTTAGCCTACATACAGACAGCAACTAATGAAAAACTGTTTTTT.

The chain carries TRBV12-3 or TRBV12-4 and TRBJ1-4; 8 bases are a match to TRBD1. CDR3 size: 13 residues. V was pared by 6 bases and J by 8 bases, with 5 bases of the junction left unmatched. CDR3 DNA: TGTGCCAGCAGGACAGGGGCGGGGGAAAAACTGTTTTTT. It specifies CASRTGAGEKLFF.

V gene TRBV6-1 combines with J gene TRBJ2-7; no clear D. CDR1 is MNHNS, CDR2 SASEGT, per germline. The CDR3 runs 14 residues. Trimming removed 3 bases at V and 2 bases at J, with 11 bases between. The CDR3 loop reads CASSDEEVTYEQYF. CDR3 in DNA: TGTGCCAGCAGTGACGAGGAAGTTACCTACGAGCAGTACTTC.

The rearrangement uses TRBV6-6 and TRBJ1-5, with 7 positions matching TRBD1. V lost 2 bases, J lost 9 bases, and 10 bases stayed unmatched. The CDR3 runs 15 residues. CDR1 is MNHNY and CDR2 is SVGAGI in the germline V gene (reference sequence). CDR3 loop: CASSYEGQTIGPQHF. The CDR3, as DNA: TGTGCCAGCAGTTACGAGGGACAGACAATAGGGCCCCAGCATTTT.

This clone was observed a few times. CDR3 loop: CASRAPGGEQYF. The CDR3 nucleotides read TGTGCCAGCAGAGCCCCCGGGGGGGAGCAGTACTTC. This chain links TRBV25-1 with TRBJ2-7, with TRBD2 matching 7 bases. This CDR3 region has 12 residues. V trimming: 6 bases; J trimming: 7 bases; junction bases outside the gene matches: 6. In germline, CDR1 is MGHDK, CDR2 SYGVNS.

The rearrangement links TRBV9 to TRBJ1-4, with D tentatively TRBD1 (6 bases). Trimming pared 4 bases from V and 7 bases from J, leaving 14 bases between. Germline-derived CDR1 and CDR2 are SGDLS and YYNGEE. The CDR3 totals 14 residues. CDR3 bases: TGTGCCAGCAGCACAGGGCGCGGAAGTGAAAAACTGTTTTTT. This codes for CASSTGRGSEKLFF.

This clone appeared a single time. This rearrangement joins TRBV20-1 to TRBJ1-1; D is undetermined. V shed 5 bases and J shed 5 bases, with 6 bases lying between them. Per the germline V gene, CDR1 is DFQATT and CDR2 is SNEGSKA (reference sequence). This CDR3 is 10 amino acids long. The CDR3 region is CSALRTEAFF. The CDR3 DNA reads TGCAGTGCTCTGAGGACTGAAGCTTTCTTT.

The genes are TRBV11-3 and TRBJ1-3; D gene unclear. Germline V CDR1 and CDR2: SGHNT, YENEEA. Trimming left V 5 bases short and J 2 bases short, with 13 bases between. This CDR3 spans 15 amino acids. The CDR3, as DNA: TGTGCCAGCAGCGGTTCCGGACTGCCTGGAAACACCATATATTTT. Amino acids: CASSGSGLPGNTIYF.

This chain connects TRBV18 to TRBJ2-2, with 8 nucleotides matching TRBD1. V lost 0 bases to trimming and J lost 7 bases; unmatched junction nucleotides: 16. The CDR3 contains 19 residues. Germline V CDR1 and CDR2: KGHSH, LQKENI. For the CDR3, the DNA is TGTGCCAGCTCACCACCCATGAGACAGGGGTCGGTGCGTGGCGGGGAGCTGTTTTTT. Amino acids: CASSPPMRQGSVRGGELFF.

The chain carries TRBV27 and TRBJ1-5, with a tentative D call TRBD1 (6 bases). Deletions cut 8 bases from V and 5 bases from J, with 22 bases between. The germline V gene encodes CDR1 MNHEY and CDR2 SMNVEV (reference sequence). The length of the CDR3 is 16 residues. CDR3: CASSPRGRGRDQPQHF. The CDR3, as DNA: TGTGCCAGCTCCCCCCGGGGCAGGGGACGCGATCAGCCCCAGCATTTT.

The V call is TRBV10-3, the J call TRBJ1-2; 7 nucleotides agree with TRBD1. V dropped 4 bases and J dropped 3; count of bases not matched to a gene: 2. The CDR3 spans 13 residues. Germline V gives CDR1 ENHRY, CDR2 SYGVKD. In DNA form, the CDR3 reads TGTGCCATCAGTGTTCAGGGGGACTATGGCTACACCTTC. It yields the protein CAISVQGDYGYTF.

The chain links TRBV29-1 to TRBJ1-1; D possibly corresponds to TRBD1 (5 bases). The germline V and J ends were trimmed by 4 bases and 5 bases, with 11 bases remaining between them. CDR1 and CDR2 from the germline V gene are SQVTM and ANQGSEA. This CDR3 region has 12 residues. The DNA for the CDR3 is TGCAGCGTTGGGACATCAGGTACTGAAGCTTTCTTT. It encodes CSVGTSGTEAFF.